This T cell receptor (beta chain) stems from a study of cytomegalovirus exposure and HLA in healthy donors. Regarding the study as a whole: A previous analysis found most TCR beta V segments productive roughly 87% or roughly 30% of the time.

Losses at the gene ends were 2 bases for V and 1 base for J; bases not matched to a gene: 11. CDR1 is SGHRS and CDR2 is YFSETQ in the germline V gene. CDR3 length equals 18 residues. The primer mix had 60 Vbeta and 13 Jbeta primers. This table comes from immunoSEQ multiplex PCR, and its TCRdb copy is limited to in-frame clones, with some not included. Of around 140,000 clones in the sample, 82% were seen once. To note about this clone: As yet, its antigen is unknown.

Sequences were obtained from PBMCs. The chain uses TRBV5-1 and TRBJ2-7, with 11 bases lining up with TRBD1. The TCR was taken from a woman aged 60 to 75 in good health and CMV-seropositive. CDR3 sequence (DNA): TGCGCCAGCAGCTTCATAGCCGGGACAGGGGGTCTATCCTACGAGCAGTACTTC. Its protein product is CASSFIAGTGGLSYEQYF.